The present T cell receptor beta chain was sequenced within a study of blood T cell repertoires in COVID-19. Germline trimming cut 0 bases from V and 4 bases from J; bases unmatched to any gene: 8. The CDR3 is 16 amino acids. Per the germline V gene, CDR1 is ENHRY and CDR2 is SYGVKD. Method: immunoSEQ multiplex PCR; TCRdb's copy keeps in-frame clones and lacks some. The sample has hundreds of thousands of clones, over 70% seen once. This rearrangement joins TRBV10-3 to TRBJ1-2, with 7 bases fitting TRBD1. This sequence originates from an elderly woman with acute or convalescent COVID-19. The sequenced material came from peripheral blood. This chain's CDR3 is CAISESTGADAYGYTF. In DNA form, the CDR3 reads TGTGCCATCAGTGAGTCTACAGGGGCGGATGCCTATGGCTACACCTTC.